The 12 T cell receptor beta chains given below trace back to one sample, sequenced in a study of T cell repertoires in cytomegalovirus infection. One entry per CDR3 protein results from TCRdb running MiXCR on the reads. The data contain about 480,000 distinct CDR3 sequences, around 35% of them singletons. These receptors' antigens are unknown. The starting material was cultured PBMCs, obtained from culture after CMV antigen stimulation. Receptor source: a human donor in good health (CMV status not recorded). Some clones in this sample may be carry-over from other donors' samples.

This chain joins TRBV27 and TRBJ2-7, with TRBD2 matching over 7 bases. This CDR3 has 16 residues. V shed 3 bases and J 6 bases; nucleotides not matched to a gene: 14. From germline, CDR1 is MNHEY and CDR2 SMNVEV (reference sequence). CDR3 in DNA: TGTGCCAGCAGTTTTGACCCCGTAGCAGCGGGGACCGAGCAGTACTTC. Its protein product is CASSFDPVAAGTEQYF.

This clonotype has just one count. For the CDR3, the DNA is TGCAGTGCCTCAAGCACCCTAGCGGGAGGGTCCTACGAGCAGTACTTC. Its translation: CSASSTLAGGSYEQYF. This rearrangement joins TRBV20-1 to TRBJ2-7; 12 nucleotides line up with TRBD2. This CDR3 is 16 amino acids long. V shed 6 bases and J 1 base; nucleotides not matched to a gene: 10. CDR1 is DFQATT and CDR2 is SNEGSKA in the germline V gene (reference sequence).

The table lists this clonotype with a few counts. V gene TRBV7-2 combines with J gene TRBJ1-1; D remains ambiguous. The CDR3 spans 14 residues. Between the trimmed V and J ends, which lost 5 bases and 1 base, there was a span of 11 bases. Germline V lookup: CDR1 SGHTA, CDR2 FQGNSA. CDR3 bases: TGTGCCAGCAGCCCAAGGTTAGGGAACACTGAAGCTTTCTTT. Protein product: CASSPRLGNTEAFF.

This rearrangement joins TRBV6-1 to TRBJ1-5, with TRBD1 matching over 7 bases. Unmatched junction bases numbered 5, after V lost 5 bases and J lost 7 bases. Germline V lookup: CDR1 MNHNS, CDR2 SASEGT. The CDR3 runs to 13 residues. The chain's CDR3 is CASSKGADQPQHF. DNA of the CDR3: TGTGCCAGCAGTAAGGGGGCGGACCAGCCCCAGCATTTT.

This clonotype was detected many times. The rearrangement joins TRBV11-3 to TRBJ1-2; 10 bases agree with TRBD1. Trimming removed 4 bases from V and 6 bases from J; junction bases left unmatched: 5. Germline loops: CDR1 SGHNT, CDR2 YENEEA. This CDR3 region has 14 residues. The CDR3 is CASSSSGTGDGYTF. CDR3 nucleotide sequence: TGTGCCAGCAGCTCATCCGGGACAGGGGATGGCTACACCTTC.

This clonotype was observed at least ten times. The V and J genes are TRBV4-1 and TRBJ1-2; D is undetermined. V was cut by 3 bases and J by 2 bases, with 7 bases left in between. From germline, CDR1 is MGHRA and CDR2 YSYEKL. The CDR3 covers 13 residues. For the CDR3, the DNA is TGCGCCAGCAGCCAGGGCGAAAACTATGGCTACACCTTC. The encoded protein is CASSQGENYGYTF.

This clonotype was seen a handful of times. This chain connects TRBV12-3 or TRBV12-4 to TRBJ2-4; D gene uncertain. The V end was cut by 4 bases, the J end by 9 bases, with 7 bases between. The CDR3 totals 11 residues. The CDR3 nucleotides are TGTGCCAGCAGTTCCGGTGGCATTCAGTACTTC. Amino acid sequence: CASSSGGIQYF.

The genes are TRBV6-6 and TRBJ2-3; a possible D gene is TRBD1 (6 bases). V shed 5 bases and J shed 4 bases, with 22 bases lying between them. The CDR3 is 17 amino acids. The germline V gene encodes CDR1 MNHNY and CDR2 SVGAGI (reference sequence). The CDR3 DNA follows: TGTGCCAGCAGTCAAAACGTAGGGGGTCCAGATGCAGATACGCAGTATTTT. It translates to CASSQNVGGPDADTQYF.

The CDR3 sequence: CASSFSAGVGYEQYF. The CDR3 nucleotides are TGTGCCAGCAGCTTCTCGGCGGGAGTTGGGTACGAGCAGTACTTC. The V call is TRBV7-2, the J call TRBJ2-7, with 7 bases aligning to TRBD2. Germline V gives CDR1 SGHTA, CDR2 FQGNSA. The CDR3 totals 15 residues. V was pared by 3 bases and J by 4 bases, with 9 bases of the junction left unmatched.

This clonotype was found a few times. The rearrangement uses TRBV10-3 and TRBJ2-2; no reliable D call. Trimming took 2 bases from V and 6 from J, leaving 7 bases between them. Germline lookup yields CDR1 ENHRY and CDR2 SYGVKD. The CDR3 length is 13 residues. For the CDR3, the DNA is TGTGCCATCAGTGAGCTCGGGTCCGGGGAGCTGTTTTTT. It translates to CAISELGSGELFF.

Note on this clonotype: One base away lies a much larger clone, so this may be a sequencing read error. The V and J genes are TRBV11-2 and TRBJ2-1, with a possible D match to TRBD2 (5 bases). V gave up 1 base and J gave up 9 bases, with 7 bases separating them. Germline assignment: CDR1 SGHAT and CDR2 FQNNGV. CDR3 length: 12 residues. CDR3 bases: TGTGCCAGCAGCTTAGTGAGGGTTGAGCAGTTCTTC. The encoded protein is CASSLVRVEQFF. The full variable domain, with the rest looked up from reference TRBV11-2 and TRBJ2-1, is EAGVAQSPRYKIIEKRQSVAFWCNPISGHATLYWYQQILGQGPKLLIQFQNNGVVDDSQLPKDRFSAERLKGVDSTLKIQPAKLEDSAVYLCASSLVRVEQFFGPGTRLTVL.

The genes are TRBV28 and TRBJ1-1, with D possibly matching TRBD1 (5 bases). Trimming pared 2 bases from V and 11 bases from J, leaving 15 bases between. Per germline, CDR1 MDHEN and CDR2 SYDVKM. This CDR3 contains 13 residues. The CDR3 loop reads CASSLTREGDAFF. For the CDR3, the DNA is TGTGCCAGCAGTTTAACCAGGGAAGGAGACGCTTTCTTT.